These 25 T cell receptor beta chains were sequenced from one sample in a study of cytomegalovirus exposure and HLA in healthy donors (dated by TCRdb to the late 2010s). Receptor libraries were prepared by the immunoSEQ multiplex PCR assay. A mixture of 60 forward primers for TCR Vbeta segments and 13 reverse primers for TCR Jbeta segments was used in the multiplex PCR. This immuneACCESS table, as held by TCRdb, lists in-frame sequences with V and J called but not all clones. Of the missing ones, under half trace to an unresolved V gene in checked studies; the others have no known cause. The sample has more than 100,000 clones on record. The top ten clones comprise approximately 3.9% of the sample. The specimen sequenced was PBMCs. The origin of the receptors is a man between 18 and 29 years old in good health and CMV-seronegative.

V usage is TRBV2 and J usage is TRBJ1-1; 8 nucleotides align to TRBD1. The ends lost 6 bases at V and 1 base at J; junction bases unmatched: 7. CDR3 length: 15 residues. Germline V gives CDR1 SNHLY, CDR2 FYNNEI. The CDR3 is CASRIQGARNTEAFF. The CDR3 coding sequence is TGTGCCAGCAGGATTCAGGGGGCAAGGAACACTGAAGCTTTCTTT.

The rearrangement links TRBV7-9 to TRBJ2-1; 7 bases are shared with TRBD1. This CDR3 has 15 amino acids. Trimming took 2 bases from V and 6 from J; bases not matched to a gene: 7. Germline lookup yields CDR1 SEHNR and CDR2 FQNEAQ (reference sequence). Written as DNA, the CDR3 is TGTGCCAGCAGCTTATCTAAGGGGGCTGGCAATGAGCAGTTCTTC. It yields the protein CASSLSKGAGNEQFF.

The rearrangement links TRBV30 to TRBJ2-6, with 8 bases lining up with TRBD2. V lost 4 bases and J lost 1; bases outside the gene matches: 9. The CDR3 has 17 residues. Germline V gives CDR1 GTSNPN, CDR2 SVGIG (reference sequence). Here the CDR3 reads CAWKGRGALSGANVLTF. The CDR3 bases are TGTGCCTGGAAGGGGCGGGGGGCTCTTTCTGGGGCCAACGTCCTGACTTTC.

In nucleotides, the CDR3 is TGTGCCAGCAGCGTAGGACAGGGGGTAGTTAATGAAAAACTGTTTTTT. Protein sequence: CASSVGQGVVNEKLFF. The chain links TRBV9 to TRBJ1-4; 9 nucleotides agree with TRBD1. CDR3 length: 16 amino acids. V gave up 0 bases and J gave up 4 bases; unmatched junction bases: 4. Germline assignment: CDR1 SGDLS and CDR2 YYNGEE.

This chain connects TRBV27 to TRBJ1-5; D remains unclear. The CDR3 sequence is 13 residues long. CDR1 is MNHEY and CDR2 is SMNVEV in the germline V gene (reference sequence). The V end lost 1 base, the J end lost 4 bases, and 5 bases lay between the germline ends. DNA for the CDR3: TGTGCCAGCAGTTTATGGCAGAATCAGCCCCAGCATTTT. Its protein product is CASSLWQNQPQHF.

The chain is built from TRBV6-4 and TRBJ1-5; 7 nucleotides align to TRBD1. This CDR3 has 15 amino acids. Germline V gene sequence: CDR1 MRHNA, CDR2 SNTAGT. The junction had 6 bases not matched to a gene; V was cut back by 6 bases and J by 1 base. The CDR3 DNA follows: TGTGCCAGCAGAGAGATGGGACAGAGCAATCAGCCCCAGCATTTT. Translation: CASREMGQSNQPQHF.

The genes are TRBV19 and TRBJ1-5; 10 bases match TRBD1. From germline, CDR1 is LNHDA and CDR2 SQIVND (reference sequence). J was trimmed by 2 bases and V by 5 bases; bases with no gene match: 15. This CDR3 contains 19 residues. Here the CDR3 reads CASSAEGTGARAGNQPQHF. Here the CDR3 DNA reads TGTGCCAGTAGTGCTGAAGGGACAGGGGCGAGGGCTGGCAATCAGCCCCAGCATTTT.

The CDR3 DNA reads TGTGCCAGCAGTGAAGCTTTCGGGGGTTCTTACGAGCAGTACTTC. Protein product: CASSEAFGGSYEQYF. V is TRBV6-1 and J is TRBJ2-7, with D perhaps matching TRBD2 (6 bases). Trimming took off 0 bases at V and 4 bases at J, with 13 bases between the two ends. There are 15 residues in the CDR3. From germline, CDR1 is MNHNS and CDR2 SASEGT.

The CDR3 is CASSSPRSPSGNTIYF. DNA of the CDR3: TGTGCCAGCAGCTCCCCCCGCAGTCCCTCTGGAAACACCATATATTTT. This sequence joins TRBV7-4 and TRBJ1-3; D is undetermined. The V end was cut by 4 bases, the J end by 0 bases, with 13 bases between. Per germline, CDR1 SGHVT and CDR2 SQSDAQ. The CDR3 has 16 amino acids.

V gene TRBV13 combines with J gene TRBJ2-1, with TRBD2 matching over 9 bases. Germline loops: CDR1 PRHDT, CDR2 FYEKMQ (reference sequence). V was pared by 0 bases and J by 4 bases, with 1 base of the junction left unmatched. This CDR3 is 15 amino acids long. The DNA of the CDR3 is TGTGCCAGCAGCTTAGGCCTAGCGGGATACAATGAGCAGTTCTTC. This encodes CASSLGLAGYNEQFF.

CDR3 sequence: CASQIQGNEQYF. DNA of the CDR3: TGTGCCAGCCAGATCCAGGGTAACGAGCAGTACTTC. The rearrangement links TRBV2 to TRBJ2-7; weak D call: TRBD1 (5 bases). Trimming took off 8 bases at V and 5 bases at J, with 13 bases between the two ends. Germline-derived CDR1 and CDR2 are SNHLY and FYNNEI. The CDR3 is 12 amino acids.

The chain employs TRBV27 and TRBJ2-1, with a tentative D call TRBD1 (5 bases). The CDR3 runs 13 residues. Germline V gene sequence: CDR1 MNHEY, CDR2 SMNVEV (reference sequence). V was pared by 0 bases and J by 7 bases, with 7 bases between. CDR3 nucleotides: TGTGCCAGCAGTTTATCCTCAGGGAATGAGCAGTTCTTC. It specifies CASSLSSGNEQFF.

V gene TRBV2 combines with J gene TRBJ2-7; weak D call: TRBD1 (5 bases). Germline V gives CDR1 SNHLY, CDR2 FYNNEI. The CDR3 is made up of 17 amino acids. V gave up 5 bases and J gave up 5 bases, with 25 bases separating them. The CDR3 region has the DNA TGTGCCAGCAGTCGGACATCCCTTAGCAAGGTCCATAACGAGCAGTACTTC. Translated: CASSRTSLSKVHNEQYF.

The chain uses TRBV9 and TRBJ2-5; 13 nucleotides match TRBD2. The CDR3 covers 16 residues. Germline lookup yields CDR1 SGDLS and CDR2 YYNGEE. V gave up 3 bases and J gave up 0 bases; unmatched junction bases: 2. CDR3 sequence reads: CASSAGTSGDQETQYF. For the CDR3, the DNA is TGTGCCAGCAGCGCCGGGACTAGCGGGGACCAAGAGACCCAGTACTTC. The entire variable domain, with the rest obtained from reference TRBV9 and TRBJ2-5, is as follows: DSGVTQTPKHLITATGQRVTLRCSPRSGDLSVYWYQQSLDQGLQFLIQYYNGEERAKGNILERFSAQQFPDLHSELNLSSLELGDSALYFCASSAGTSGDQETQYFGPGTRLLVL.

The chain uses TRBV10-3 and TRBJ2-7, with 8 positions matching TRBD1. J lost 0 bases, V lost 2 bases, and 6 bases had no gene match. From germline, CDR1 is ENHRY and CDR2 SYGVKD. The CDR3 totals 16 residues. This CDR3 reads CAISEETGALSYEQYF. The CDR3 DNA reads TGTGCCATCAGTGAGGAGACAGGGGCCCTCTCCTACGAGCAGTACTTC.

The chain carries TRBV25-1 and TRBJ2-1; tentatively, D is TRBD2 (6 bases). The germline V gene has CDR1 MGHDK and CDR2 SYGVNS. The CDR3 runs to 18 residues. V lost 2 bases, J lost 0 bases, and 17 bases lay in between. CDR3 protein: CASSELPSGLISYNEQFF. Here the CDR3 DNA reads TGTGCCAGCAGTGAACTCCCCTCGGGACTGATCTCCTACAATGAGCAGTTCTTC.

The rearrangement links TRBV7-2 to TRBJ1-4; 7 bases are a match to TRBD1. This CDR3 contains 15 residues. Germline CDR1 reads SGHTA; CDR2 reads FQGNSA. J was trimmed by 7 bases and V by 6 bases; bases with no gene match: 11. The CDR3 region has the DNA TGTGCCAGCAGTAGCTATTCAGGGGGTTTTGAAAAACTGTTTTTT. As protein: CASSSYSGGFEKLFF.

The CDR3 nucleotides are TGTGCCAGCAGCTTAGGAGGATTCAATCAGCCCCAGCATTTT. The encoded protein is CASSLGGFNQPQHF. The gene calls are TRBV7-9 and TRBJ1-5; no definite D call. Germline V CDR1 and CDR2: SEHNR, FQNEAQ (reference sequence). The V end was cut by 1 base, the J end by 3 bases, with 7 bases between. The CDR3 contains 14 residues.

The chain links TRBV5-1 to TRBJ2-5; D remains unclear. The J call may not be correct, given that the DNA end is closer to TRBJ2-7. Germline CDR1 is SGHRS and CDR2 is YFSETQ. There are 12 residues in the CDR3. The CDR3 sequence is CASSLTQAEQYF. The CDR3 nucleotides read TGCGCCAGCAGCTTGACCCAAGCCGAGCAGTACTTC.

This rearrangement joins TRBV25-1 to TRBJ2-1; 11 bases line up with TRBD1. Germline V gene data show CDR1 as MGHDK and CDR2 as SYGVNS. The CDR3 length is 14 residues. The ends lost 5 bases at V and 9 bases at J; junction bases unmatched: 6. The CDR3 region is CASSTRTGGLEQFF. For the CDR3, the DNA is TGTGCCAGCAGTACTCGGACAGGGGGCCTTGAGCAGTTCTTC.

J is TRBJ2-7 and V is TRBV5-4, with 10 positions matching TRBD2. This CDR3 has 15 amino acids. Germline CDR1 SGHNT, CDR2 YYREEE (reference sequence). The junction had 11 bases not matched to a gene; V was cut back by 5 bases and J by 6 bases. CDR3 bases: TGTGCCAGCAGTTCGACTAGCGGGCCCCTTAGCGAGCAGTACTTC. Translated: CASSSTSGPLSEQYF.

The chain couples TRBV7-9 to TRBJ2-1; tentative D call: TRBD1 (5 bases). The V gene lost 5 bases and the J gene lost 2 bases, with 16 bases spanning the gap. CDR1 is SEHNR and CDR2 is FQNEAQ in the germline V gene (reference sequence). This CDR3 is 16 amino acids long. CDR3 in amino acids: CASSPQAGPTYNEQFF. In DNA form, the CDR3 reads TGTGCCAGCAGCCCCCAGGCAGGGCCCACCTACAATGAGCAGTTCTTC. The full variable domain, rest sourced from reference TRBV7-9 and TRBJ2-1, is DTGVSQNPRHKITKRGQNVTFRCDPISEHNRLYWYRQTLGQGPEFLTYFQNEAQLEKSRLLSDRFSAERPKGSFSTLEIQRTEQGDSAMYLCASSPQAGPTYNEQFFGPGTRLTVL.

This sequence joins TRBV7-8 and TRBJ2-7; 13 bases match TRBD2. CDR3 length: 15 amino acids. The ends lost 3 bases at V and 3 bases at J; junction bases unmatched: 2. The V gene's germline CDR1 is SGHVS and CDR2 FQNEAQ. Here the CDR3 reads CASSFTSGRGYEQYF. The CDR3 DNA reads TGTGCCAGCAGCTTTACTAGCGGGAGGGGCTACGAGCAGTACTTC.

The CDR3 bases are TGTGCCAGTAGTGGTCAGGGGCGTGTGAATTCACCCCTCCACTTT. Translated: CASSGQGRVNSPLHF. The chain is built from TRBV19 and TRBJ1-6; the D gene is possibly TRBD1 (6 bases). The CDR3 has 15 residues. Germline CDR1 and CDR2: LNHDA and SQIVND (reference sequence). Trimming stripped 5 bases from V and 7 bases from J, with 15 bases between.

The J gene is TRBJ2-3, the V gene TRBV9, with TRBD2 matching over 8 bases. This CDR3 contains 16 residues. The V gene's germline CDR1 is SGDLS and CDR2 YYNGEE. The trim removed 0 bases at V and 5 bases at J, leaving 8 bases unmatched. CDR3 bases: TGTGCCAGCAGCGTAGGTTGGCGGGAGGTGGGAGATACGCAGTATTTT. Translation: CASSVGWREVGDTQYF.